The 13 T cell receptor beta chains listed next were all sequenced from one sample in a study of beta chain features in type 1 diabetes. Every bit of the isolated RNA underwent reverse transcription, so sequencing read expressed TCRB transcripts. Repertoires were generated with immunoSEQ multiplex PCR, while TCRdb's copy carries only in-frame clones and drops some. The top ten clones hold 0.02% to 0.03% of a sample with 900,000 or so clones, under 20% of them seen once. The sequencing input was naive CD4+ T cells from blood. These receptors all come from a woman between 18 and 29 years old in good health.

There are a few counts of this clone. This chain uses TRBV5-1 with TRBJ1-1; possible D gene TRBD1, 5 bases. Trimming took 4 bases from V and 1 from J, leaving 14 bases between them. CDR3 length: 15 residues. The germline V gene encodes CDR1 SGHRS and CDR2 YFSETQ. CDR3 nucleotide sequence: TGCGCCAGCAGCACTAAGGGACCTTCGAACACTGAAGCTTTCTTT. As protein: CASSTKGPSNTEAFF.

The table lists this clone with a few counts. CDR3 in amino acids: CASIPGHTDTQYF. CDR3 DNA: TGTGCCAGCATCCCGGGACACACAGATACGCAGTATTTT. This sequence joins TRBV28 and TRBJ2-3; tentative D call: TRBD1 (6 bases). Germline CDR1 reads MDHEN; CDR2 reads SYDVKM. The V end lost 7 bases, the J end lost 2 bases, and 10 bases lay between the germline ends. This CDR3 spans 13 amino acids.

This chain connects TRBV7-9 to TRBJ2-3; D perhaps matches TRBD2 (6 bases). Trimming cost V 4 bases and J 5 bases, with 25 bases left between them. Germline V gives CDR1 SEHNR, CDR2 FQNEAQ (reference sequence). CDR3 size: 18 residues. In DNA, the CDR3 is TGTGCCAGCAGCTCCACGCCGGTTGCCATAGCGGCCTTAGATACGCAGTATTTT. Residues: CASSSTPVAIAALDTQYF.

This chain links TRBV9 with TRBJ1-3; D is ambiguous. Germline V lookup: CDR1 SGDLS, CDR2 YYNGEE. Trimming shortened V by 0 bases and J by 9 bases, and 10 bases separated the two germline ends. The CDR3 consists of 13 residues. The CDR3 bases are TGTGCCAGCAGCGTAGTAGGAGGAGCCACCATATATTTT. Protein product: CASSVVGGATIYF.

In nucleotides, the CDR3 is TGTGCCACCAGCAGAGTAACAGAGAATCAGCCCCAGCATTTT. It is translated as CATSRVTENQPQHF. This chain connects TRBV15 to TRBJ1-5, with D unclear. This CDR3 spans 14 amino acids. V was cut by 1 base and J by 4 bases, with 8 bases left in between. Germline V CDR1 and CDR2: LNHNV, YYDKDF (reference sequence).

The chain combines TRBV15 with TRBJ2-7; 10 positions match TRBD2. Germline V gene sequence: CDR1 LNHNV, CDR2 YYDKDF (reference sequence). V was clipped by 1 base and J by 8 bases; unmatched bases: 8. This CDR3 spans 15 amino acids. DNA of the CDR3: TGTGCCACCAGCAGAGCAGGGACTAGCGTAAACCAGCAGTACTTC. Translated: CATSRAGTSVNQQYF. The full variable domain, completed using reference TRBV15 and TRBJ2-7, is DAMVIQNPRYQVTQFGKPVTLSCSQTLNHNVMYWYQQKSSQAPKLLFHYYDKDFNNEADTPDNFQSRRPNTSFCFLDIRSPGLGDTAMYLCATSRAGTSVNQQYFGPGTRLTVT.

The chain couples TRBV11-1 to TRBJ2-3, with TRBD1 matching over 7 bases. Per germline, CDR1 SGHAT and CDR2 FQDESV (reference sequence). This CDR3 has 16 amino acids. V dropped 5 bases and J dropped 4; count of bases not matched to a gene: 12. DNA of the CDR3: TGTGCCAGCAGCCTAATCAGGGGGACGGGGCCAGATACGCAGTATTTT. Encoded protein: CASSLIRGTGPDTQYF.

V is TRBV14 and J is TRBJ2-1; D might be TRBD2 (6 bases). The CDR3 is made up of 19 amino acids. Germline CDR1 and CDR2: SGHDN and FVKESK. Trimming cost V 1 base and J 0 bases, with 19 bases left between them. The CDR3 bases are TGTGCCAGCAGCCAAGGTATCGGGACTCCGCAAAGCTCCTACAATGAGCAGTTCTTC. Protein: CASSQGIGTPQSSYNEQFF.

The chain employs TRBV27 and TRBJ2-1, with 15 bases lining up with TRBD2. CDR3 length: 18 amino acids. The germline V gene encodes CDR1 MNHEY and CDR2 SMNVEV (reference sequence). V shed 2 bases and J 8 bases; nucleotides not matched to a gene: 10. CDR3 sequence reads: CASSLEGLAGGWSHEQFF. CDR3 sequence (DNA): TGTGCCAGCAGTTTAGAGGGACTAGCGGGGGGTTGGTCCCATGAGCAGTTCTTC.

Points on this clone: Other DNA sequences in this sample translate to the same CDR3. The chain links TRBV28 to TRBJ2-2; D perhaps matches TRBD1 (6 bases). Trimming removed 4 bases from V and 1 base from J, with 10 bases in between. From germline, CDR1 is MDHEN and CDR2 SYDVKM. CDR3 length: 15 residues. The CDR3 protein is CASSSGQLNTGELFF. In DNA form, the CDR3 reads TGTGCCAGCAGTTCCGGACAGCTGAACACCGGGGAGCTGTTTTTT. Together with reference TRBV28 and TRBJ2-2, the CDR3 gives the full variable domain: DVKVTQSSRYLVKRTGEKVFLECVQDMDHENMFWYRQDPGLGLRLIYFSYDVKMKEKGDIPEGYSVSREKKERFSLILESASTNQTSMYLCASSSGQLNTGELFFGEGSRLTVL.

The rearrangement links TRBV6-6 to TRBJ2-7; D not resolved. Trimming cost V 0 bases and J 5 bases, with 8 bases left between them. There are 13 residues in the CDR3. The germline CDR1 and CDR2 sequences are MNHNY and SVGAGI (reference sequence). The DNA of the CDR3 is TGTGCCAGCAGTTACTCGACACTCGACGAGCAGTACTTC. Its translation is CASSYSTLDEQYF.

This chain links TRBV29-1 with TRBJ2-1; D remains unclear. The ends were cut back, 3 bases at V and 12 bases at J, with 12 bases in the middle. From germline, CDR1 is SQVTM and CDR2 ANQGSEA. The CDR3 extends over 11 amino acids. The CDR3 loop is CSVDSLRGQFF. In DNA form, the CDR3 reads TGCAGCGTTGACAGCCTACGAGGGCAGTTCTTC.

This clone has a count of ten or more. V gene TRBV2 combines with J gene TRBJ2-4; D ambiguous. Germline assignment: CDR1 SNHLY and CDR2 FYNNEI. V was cut by 4 bases and J by 0 bases, with 4 bases left in between. The CDR3 consists of 13 residues. CDR3 nucleotide sequence: TGTGCCAGCAGTGCTGTAGCCAAAAACATTCAGTACTTC. Encoded protein: CASSAVAKNIQYF.